Listed below are T cell receptor beta chains from one sample, sequenced in a study of response to subunit inactivated influenza vaccine. TCRdb re-derived calls from the RT-PCR reads in MiXCR, one entry per CDR3 protein. The data hold around 470,000 distinct CDR3 sequences, with more than 7% observed a single time. Source: PBMCs from blood, taken 23 to 25 months after vaccination. The receptor set was obtained from a man aged 45 to 70 who received an inactivated influenza vaccine. Both conserved end residues are part of each CDR3. D genes are given only for firm matches. Size values are once, few and many counts, or a class for expanded clones, and some rows have none.

>TRBJ2-7|few|TRBV5-1|NA
CASSPDYHEQYF
TGCGCCAGCAGCCCGGACTACCACGAGCAGTACTTC
>TRBJ1-3|NA|TRBV9|TRBD1
CASSVGQGAGNTIYF
TGTGCCAGCAGCGTAGGGCAGGGGGCTGGAAACACCATATATTTT
>TRBJ1-2|few|TRBV4-3|NA
CASSQDGYGVRDGYTF
TGCGCCAGCAGCCAAGACGGATACGGGGTTAGGGATGGCTACACCTTC
>TRBJ1-1|NA|TRBV27|NA
CASKLLGENTEAFF
TGTGCCAGCAAACTACTTGGGGAGAACACTGAAGCTTTCTTT
>TRBJ2-2|few|TRBV29-1|NA
CSGDNTGELFF
TGCAGCGGGGACAACACCGGGGAGCTGTTTTTT
>TRBJ1-5|many|TRBV6-5|NA
CASSYVSQNQPQHF
TGTGCCAGCAGTTACGTCTCTCAAAATCAGCCCCAGCATTTT
>TRBJ1-1|many|TRBV29-1|NA
CSATENTEAFF
TGCAGCGCAACAGAGAACACTGAAGCTTTCTTT
>TRBJ2-2|few|TRBV24-1|TRBD1
CATSRSRDREFPGELFF
TGTGCCACCAGTCGAAGCCGGGACAGGGAGTTTCCCGGGGAGCTGTTTTTT
>TRBJ1-6|many|TRBV3-1|TRBD1
CASSQGSRTGVSSYNSPLHF
TGTGCCAGCAGCCAAGGGTCCAGGACAGGGGTCAGCTCCTATAATTCACCCCTCCACTTT
>TRBJ2-5|NA|TRBV27|TRBD1
CASSSTTGGPETQYF
TGTGCCAGCAGTTCCACGACAGGGGGCCCAGAGACCCAGTACTTC
>TRBJ2-7|many|TRBV25-1|NA
CASTSQGYYEQYF
TGTGCCAGCACCTCACAGGGTTACTACGAGCAGTACTTC
>TRBJ2-7|many|TRBV4-3|TRBD1
CASSQGTGSRYEQYF
TGCGCCAGCAGCCAGGGGACAGGGTCCAGGTACGAGCAGTACTTC
>TRBJ1-2|NA|TRBV12-3/TRBV12-4|NA
CASREGDYGYTF
TGTGCCAGCAGAGAAGGGGACTATGGCTACACCTTC
>TRBJ2-5|few|TRBV29-1|TRBD2
CSVEKLAGNRETQYF
TGCAGCGTTGAAAAACTAGCGGGGAATAGGGAGACCCAGTACTTC
>TRBJ2-7|NA|TRBV18|NA
CASSPVVLNEQYF
TGTGCCAGCTCACCAGTAGTTCTGAACGAGCAGTACTTC
>TRBJ2-5|few|TRBV10-3|NA
CAISVSGEETQYF
TGTGCCATCTCCGTGTCGGGAGAGGAGACCCAGTACTTC
>TRBJ2-1|many|TRBV12-3/TRBV12-4|NA
CASRETTRNEQFF
TGTGCCAGCAGGGAGACGACACGCAATGAGCAGTTCTTC
>TRBJ1-1|many|TRBV30|NA
CAWRPMNNPTEAFF
TGTGCCTGGAGACCCATGAACAACCCCACTGAAGCTTTCTTT
>TRBJ2-1|NA|TRBV25-1|NA
CASSEYHGSSYNEQFF
TGTGCCAGCAGTGAATATCACGGGAGCTCCTACAATGAGCAGTTCTTC
>TRBJ1-6|many|TRBV28|NA
CASTHSYNSPLHF
TGTGCCAGCACCCACTCCTATAATTCACCCCTCCACTTT
>TRBJ2-7|NA|TRBV20-1|TRBD1
CSAHTGTGAYEQYF
TGCAGTGCGCACACCGGGACAGGGGCCTACGAGCAGTACTTC
>TRBJ1-5|many|TRBV10-3|NA
CAISASTARGQPQHF
TGTGCCATCAGTGCCTCGACGGCCCGGGGGCAGCCCCAGCATTTT
>TRBJ2-1|few|TRBV18|TRBD2
CASSQGLAEWDNEQFF
TGTGCCAGCTCACAAGGACTAGCGGAGTGGGACAATGAGCAGTTCTTC
>TRBJ2-7|NA|TRBV29-1|NA
CSVGRGGFYEQYF
TGCAGCGTAGGACGAGGAGGCTTCTACGAGCAGTACTTC
>TRBJ1-2|many|TRBV5-1|TRBD1
CASSMDRGVDGYTF
TGCGCCAGCAGCATGGACAGGGGCGTAGATGGCTACACCTTC
>TRBJ1-1|few|TRBV12-3/TRBV12-4|TRBD1
CASRPRARQGALYTEAFF
TGTGCCAGCAGACCCAGGGCCCGGCAGGGGGCTTTGTACACTGAAGCTTTCTTT
>TRBJ2-3|NA|TRBV6-1|TRBD1
CASRPQGATDTQYF
TGTGCCAGCAGACCACAGGGGGCCACAGATACGCAGTATTTT
>TRBJ1-1|NA|TRBV15|TRBD1
CATSRDPGTANTEAFF
TGTGCCACCAGCAGAGATCCGGGGACAGCGAACACTGAAGCTTTCTTT
>TRBJ2-1|NA|TRBV21-1|NA
CASSKKGRYNEQFF
TGTGCCAGCAGCAAGAAGGGGCGATACAATGAGCAGTTCTTC
>TRBJ2-2|medium-sized|TRBV12-3/TRBV12-4|NA
CASSFGATFNTGELFF
TGTGCCAGCAGTTTTGGGGCGACTTTCAACACCGGGGAGCTGTTTTTT
>TRBJ2-1|few|TRBV29-1|TRBD1
CSGRTGGNEQFF
TGCAGCGGGCGGACAGGGGGGAATGAGCAGTTCTTC
>TRBJ1-6|many|TRBV10-3|NA
CAISETGNNSPLHF
TGTGCCATCAGTGAGACAGGGAATAATTCACCCCTCCACTTT
>TRBJ2-5|many|TRBV12-3/TRBV12-4|NA
CASSLNGMYQETQYF
TGTGCCAGCAGTTTAAATGGCATGTACCAAGAGACCCAGTACTTC
>TRBJ1-1|many|TRBV7-2|TRBD1
CASSPSRDSLGEAFF
TGTGCCAGCAGCCCGTCCCGGGACAGCCTCGGTGAAGCTTTCTTT
>TRBJ1-1|many|TRBV7-8|NA
CASSLPGNTEAFF
TGTGCCAGCAGCTTGCCAGGGAACACTGAAGCTTTCTTT
>TRBJ2-1|many|TRBV5-1|TRBD2
CASSPGGENEQFF
TGCGCCAGCAGCCCGGGAGGGGAAAATGAGCAGTTCTTC
>TRBJ2-1|few|TRBV12-3/TRBV12-4|NA
CASSSPRGPLAYNEQFF
TGTGCCAGCAGCTCTCCCAGGGGACCCCTAGCCTACAATGAGCAGTTCTTC
>TRBJ2-7|many|TRBV28|NA
CASGVGYEQYF
TGTGCCAGTGGGGTCGGCTACGAGCAGTACTTC
>TRBJ2-7|many|TRBV7-9|NA
CASSSPPYEQYF
TGTGCCAGCAGCTCACCCCCCTACGAGCAGTACTTC
>TRBJ1-1|many|TRBV29-1|NA
CSVEAGTNTEAFF
TGCAGCGTTGAGGCAGGGACGAACACTGAAGCTTTCTTT
>TRBJ2-2|many|TRBV4-2|TRBD2
CASSQDASGSTGELFF
TGTGCCAGCAGCCAAGATGCTAGCGGGAGCACCGGGGAGCTGTTTTTT
>TRBJ2-7|many|TRBV7-9|NA
CASSPGITYEQYF
TGTGCCAGCAGCCCGGGGATAACCTACGAGCAGTACTTC
>TRBJ1-1|many|TRBV3-1|NA
CASSQGGGSTEAFF
TGTGCCAGCAGCCAGGGGGGCGGAAGCACTGAAGCTTTCTTT
>TRBJ2-4|many|TRBV27|TRBD2
CASSRSRRGALDKNIQYF
TGTGCCAGCAGCCGATCCCGGCGGGGGGCTTTGGACAAAAACATTCAGTACTTC
>TRBJ2-7|NA|TRBV6-1|TRBD1
CASSERRQGFSYEQYF
TGTGCCAGCAGTGAAAGAAGACAGGGATTCTCCTACGAGCAGTACTTC
>TRBJ2-1|few|TRBV6-2/TRBV6-3|NA
CASSYSGSEQFF
TGTGCCAGCAGTTACTCTGGCAGCGAGCAGTTCTTC
>TRBJ2-1|NA|TRBV7-6|TRBD1
CASSWGQAYNEQFF
TGTGCCAGCAGCTGGGGACAGGCCTACAATGAGCAGTTCTTC
>TRBJ2-7|many|TRBV28|TRBD2
CASSVSGRTDEQYF
TGTGCCAGCAGTGTTAGCGGGAGGACCGACGAGCAGTACTTC
>TRBJ2-1|few|TRBV20-1|NA
CSATIRPVSGKNEQFF
TGCAGTGCTACTATTAGGCCCGTCTCCGGGAAGAATGAGCAGTTCTTC
>TRBJ1-2|many|TRBV5-1|TRBD1
CASSPGQEPNYGYTF
TGCGCCAGCAGCCCGGGACAGGAGCCCAACTATGGCTACACCTTC
>TRBJ2-2|many|TRBV24-1|TRBD1
CATSNSWTGYTGELFF
TGTGCCACCAGTAATTCCTGGACAGGGTACACCGGGGAGCTGTTTTTT
>TRBJ2-1|few|TRBV11-2|NA
CASSLDPGAGNEQFF
TGTGCCAGCAGCTTAGATCCGGGGGCAGGCAATGAGCAGTTCTTC
>TRBJ2-3|many|TRBV7-8|TRBD2
CASSSSPGLAAQYF
TGTGCCAGCAGCTCCAGTCCGGGACTAGCGGCGCAGTATTTT
>TRBJ1-1|many|TRBV7-2|TRBD1
CASTHRGNTEAFF
TGTGCCAGCACACACAGGGGAAACACTGAAGCTTTCTTT
>TRBJ2-4|many|TRBV25-1|NA
CASSEGSRVRKNIQYF
TGTGCCAGCAGTGAAGGGTCCAGGGTTCGGAAAAACATTCAGTACTTC
>TRBJ2-3|NA|TRBV7-2|TRBD2
CASSFLLADITDTQYF
TGTGCCAGCAGCTTTTTGCTAGCGGATATCACAGATACGCAGTATTTT
>TRBJ2-4|NA|TRBV4-1|NA
CASSRGDGKGTNIQYF
TGCGCCAGCAGCCGCGGGGACGGGAAAGGCACGAACATTCAGTACTTC
>TRBJ2-5|many|TRBV7-9|NA
CASSLAGEAVQETQYF
TGTGCCAGCAGCTTAGCTGGTGAGGCAGTACAAGAGACCCAGTACTTC